The following is a TCR beta chain sequence with its context. Which antigen it targets is not known. No base-level quality is on record; no much larger clone is a single base apart. This sample was taken from a study of CD8 T cells in ankylosing spondylitis (dated by TCRdb to 2016 to 2017). For context, the study as a whole: The study set out to find disease-linked TCR variants by profiling T cell receptor beta repertoires in ankylosing spondylitis patients and healthy donors. Peripheral blood was sampled, and synovial fluid was also collected from ankylosing spondylitis patients. The full study cohort was made up of about 24 ankylosing spondylitis patients and around 100 healthy donors. What the work shows at the level of the full study, not this receptor alone: A TCR beta motif made up of seven or eight highly homologous amino acid variants appeared to be characteristic of blood from ankylosing spondylitis patients. The disease-linked clones had a CD8+ phenotype and were found at relatively low frequencies in peripheral blood. Some motif variants had previously been reported in the synovial fluid and blood of reactive arthritis patients, which suggests shared mechanisms of disease initiation. The disease-linked clones were reported as significantly enriched in matched synovial fluid samples from ankylosing spondylitis patients.

Sequencing took place on an Illumina HiSeq 2500. Quantitative 5'-RACE with molecular barcodes was used to prepare TCR beta libraries. Regarding the original processing steps: A new computational method based on a probabilistic model of VDJ rearrangement was used to identify disease-linked TCR variants. Using fastp at Q25 and MiXCR, TCRdb reprocessed the public reads and kept productive beta chains. Under each unique CDR3 protein, matching rows form one entry showing the most common genes and DNA. Here the V and J calls rest on TCRdb's processing, not on the authors' analysis. The sample profile shows 100,000 to 150,000 distinct CDR3 sequences; roughly a tenth of them were found once. The ten top clones hold approximately 3.3% of the sample. Relative to germline, V is missing 4 bases and J is missing 7 bases, with 9 bases of the junction outside any gene match. Inclusive of the bounding cysteine and phenylalanine, the CDR3 is 16 residues long. Only CDR3 DNA is held: 48 bases, read in frame from base 1. Via the germline V gene (reference sequence), CDR1 is SEHNR and CDR2 FQNEAQ.

This receptor chain uses TRBV7-9 and TRBJ2-7, with TRBD2 matching 14 junction bases. The TCR comes from a male donor with ankylosing spondylitis or in good health (not recorded which). The sequenced sample was blood, either unsorted or a sorted T cell fraction (not recorded which). The sequenced DNA is TGTGCCAGCAGCTCGGGACTAGCGGGAGCGTTTGGAGAGCAGTACTTC. It translates as CASSSGLAGAFGEQYF. Beyond the CDR3, the reference TRBV7-9 and TRBJ2-7 genes provide the residues; the full variable domain reads: DTGVSQNPRHKITKRGQNVTFRCDPISEHNRLYWYRQTLGQGPEFLTYFQNEAQLEKSRLLSDRFSAERPKGSFSTLEIQRTEQGDSAMYLCASSSGLAGAFGEQYFGPGTRLTVT.